This TCR beta chain was recorded in a study of blood T cell repertoires in COVID-19. Turning to the study itself: Specimens from acute and convalescent COVID-19 originated in the United States, Italy and Spain. T cells, B-cell-depleted T cells, or PBMCs supplied cDNA or gDNA.

Germline values: CDR1 SGHRS, CDR2 YFSETQ. The CDR3 is 15 residues long. V was cut by 4 bases and J by 1 base, with 11 bases left in between. This clone has only a few counts. Original analysis: Cell counts per sample came from amplifying reference gene primers. Produced via immunoSEQ multiplex PCR; TCRdb's table is partial and in-frame only. V and J calls plus clone size are reproduced from that table; the DNA served to infer D and trimming. In the table there are more than 85,000 clones, nearly 90% of which are singletons. Source material: peripheral blood. This clonotype originated in a man in his 70s with acute or convalescent COVID-19. The chain is built from TRBV5-1 and TRBJ2-2; D is possibly TRBD1 (6 bases). The CDR3 DNA reads TGCGCCAGCAGCCCTCGACAGGTGAACACCGGGGAGCTGTTTTTT. Its protein is CASSPRQVNTGELFF.